The next 25 T cell receptor beta chains were all read from a single sample in a study of blood T cell repertoires in COVID-19. Using immunoSEQ multiplex PCR, the repertoire was profiled, and TCRdb retains in-frame clones only, with some absent. Among a few hundred thousand clones, 85% to 90% were seen once, and the ten largest hold about 2%. The sample taken for sequencing was peripheral blood. These receptors all come from a woman between 45 and 65 years old with acute or convalescent COVID-19.

This CDR3 reads CASSVALTGWDEQFF. CDR3 nucleotides: TGTGCCAGCAGCGTAGCTCTCACAGGGTGGGATGAGCAGTTCTTC. The chain employs TRBV9 and TRBJ2-1, with a tentative D call TRBD1 (6 bases). With 0 bases removed from V and 8 bases from J, the gap between germline ends came to 15 bases. The CDR3 is made up of 15 amino acids. CDR1 is SGDLS and CDR2 is YYNGEE in the germline V gene.

The chain has TRBV4-3 and TRBJ1-1; the match to TRBD1 covers 8 bases. V lost 2 bases and J lost 1; bases outside the gene matches: 3. CDR3 length: 15 amino acids. Looked up from germline, CDR1 is LGHNA and CDR2 is YSLEER. CDR3: CASSQQGAGNTEAFF. CDR3 DNA: TGCGCCAGCAGCCAACAGGGGGCTGGGAACACTGAAGCTTTCTTT.

The sample holds one count of this clone. The chain employs TRBV13 and TRBJ1-2; the match to TRBD1 covers 9 bases. The CDR3 loop spans 17 amino acids. Germline V CDR1 and CDR2: PRHDT, FYEKMQ (reference sequence). The J segment lost 3 bases and the V segment lost 5 bases, leaving 13 bases of the junction unmatched. CDR3 amino acids: CASSPRTGEWRDYGYTF. CDR3 sequence (DNA): TGTGCCAGCAGCCCCCGGACAGGGGAGTGGAGGGACTATGGCTACACCTTC.

This clone was observed a handful of times. The V call is TRBV27, the J call TRBJ1-3, with TRBD1 identical over 8 bases. Germline CDR1 MNHEY, CDR2 SMNVEV (reference sequence). Germline trimming cut 4 bases from V and 4 bases from J; bases unmatched to any gene: 6. This CDR3 spans 15 amino acids. The CDR3 here is CASSSSRGLGNTIYF. The DNA for the CDR3 is TGTGCCAGCAGTTCCTCCAGGGGGCTAGGAAACACCATATATTTT.

The chain employs TRBV4-1 and TRBJ1-2; tentative D call: TRBD1 (5 bases). This CDR3 is 17 amino acids long. Trimming took off 1 base at V and 6 bases at J, with 21 bases between the two ends. Germline V gene sequence: CDR1 MGHRA, CDR2 YSYEKL. The CDR3 DNA reads TGCGCCAGCAGCCAAGGGGTCAGGACCCGGACATCCGATGGCTACACCTTC. It is translated as CASSQGVRTRTSDGYTF.

V usage is TRBV27 and J usage is TRBJ1-6, with D tentatively TRBD1 (5 bases). The CDR3 length is 17 residues. Germline-derived CDR1 and CDR2 are MNHEY and SMNVEV (reference sequence). The V end was cut by 2 bases, the J end by 8 bases, with 19 bases between. The CDR3 sequence is CASSLPRSRDSYSPLHF. CDR3 coding DNA: TGTGCCAGCAGTTTACCCAGATCGCGAGACAGCTATTCACCCCTCCACTTT.

This chain connects TRBV27 to TRBJ2-1; D unclear. The CDR3 spans 16 residues. Trimming cost V 3 bases and J 5 bases, with 17 bases left between them. Germline CDR1 reads MNHEY; CDR2 reads SMNVEV (reference sequence). Written as DNA, the CDR3 is TGTGCCAGCAGTTTTTCCTTAGCTTTCGCCGACAATGAGCAGTTCTTC. Protein sequence: CASSFSLAFADNEQFF.

The chain combines TRBV6-6 with TRBJ2-7, with D possibly matching TRBD2 (5 bases). With 8 bases removed from V and 5 bases from J, the gap between germline ends came to 22 bases. The length of the CDR3 is 15 residues. Germline-derived CDR1 and CDR2 are MNHNY and SVGAGI (reference sequence). The CDR3 here is CASYNLAGRFNEQYF. In DNA, the CDR3 is TGTGCCAGCTACAACCTAGCCGGCAGGTTCAACGAGCAGTACTTC.

J is TRBJ2-7 and V is TRBV6-6; possible D gene TRBD2, 6 bases. The CDR3 totals 15 residues. Trimming left V 2 bases short and J 1 base short, with 12 bases between. In germline, CDR1 is MNHNY, CDR2 SVGAGI (reference sequence). CDR3 coding DNA: TGTGCCAGCAGTTACGGCGGGGCAGGGTCCTACGAGCAGTACTTC. Its protein is CASSYGGAGSYEQYF.

V and J are TRBV7-2 and TRBJ2-1; maybe TRBD2 (5 bases). Germline assignment: CDR1 SGHTA and CDR2 FQGNSA. The V gene lost 3 bases and the J gene lost 5 bases, with 14 bases spanning the gap. The CDR3 has 15 residues. The CDR3 here is CASSLETTNNNEQFF. DNA for the CDR3: TGTGCCAGCAGCTTGGAGACTACGAATAACAATGAGCAGTTCTTC.

The rearrangement uses TRBV19 and TRBJ2-1, with TRBD1 matching over 7 bases. The V and J ends lost 8 bases and 6 bases, in that order; junction bases with no gene match: 7. CDR1 is LNHDA, CDR2 SQIVND, per germline (reference sequence). This CDR3 has 13 residues. The DNA of the CDR3 is TGTGCCAGTCGAAGGACAGGCCTCAATGAGCAGTTCTTC. This gives the protein CASRRTGLNEQFF.

The chain combines TRBV7-2 with TRBJ2-2; 8 bases match TRBD1. Germline V gene data show CDR1 as SGHTA and CDR2 as FQGNSA. The V segment lost 7 bases and the J segment 2 bases; nucleotides outside the gene matches: 9. The CDR3 length is 16 residues. The CDR3 DNA reads TGTGCCAGCACCTTCCAGGGGGCCATAAACACCGGGGAGCTGTTTTTT. Translated, it gives CASTFQGAINTGELFF.

The chain combines TRBV21-1 with TRBJ2-3; TRBD2, the table's D call, was not compared with the DNA. TRBV21-1 is listed as a pseudogene. CDR3 size: 12 residues. CDR3 DNA sequence: TGTGCCAGCAGCAAATCGGGAGATACGCAGTATTTT. It specifies CASSKSGDTQYF.

This chain connects TRBV7-2 to TRBJ2-3, with TRBD2 matching over 7 bases. CDR3 length: 16 amino acids. The V gene end was trimmed by 5 bases and the J gene end by 0 bases; junction bases not matched to a gene: 8. Germline assignment: CDR1 SGHTA and CDR2 FQGNSA. In nucleotides, the CDR3 is TGTGCCAGCAGCCCCCCGGGACTATCTAGCACAGATACGCAGTATTTT. This sequence encodes CASSPPGLSSTDTQYF.

The V and J genes are TRBV5-1 and TRBJ2-1, with 9 bases matching TRBD1. This CDR3 has 15 amino acids. J gave up 7 bases and V 4 bases, and 9 bases lay outside the gene matches. Germline CDR1 reads SGHRS; CDR2 reads YFSETQ. Here the CDR3 reads CASSPGQGQKNEQFF. CDR3 DNA sequence: TGCGCCAGCAGCCCTGGACAGGGGCAGAAAAATGAGCAGTTCTTC.

V gene TRBV19 combines with J gene TRBJ2-5; D gene uncertain. Trimming took 3 bases from V and 2 from J, leaving 10 bases between them. CDR1 is LNHDA and CDR2 is SQIVND in the germline V gene (reference sequence). The CDR3 extends over 14 amino acids. The CDR3 is CASSIAPGQETQYF. DNA for the CDR3: TGTGCCAGTAGTATCGCCCCAGGACAAGAGACCCAGTACTTC. The full variable domain, completed using reference TRBV19 and TRBJ2-5, is DGGITQSPKYLFRKEGQNVTLSCEQNLNHDAMYWYRQDPGQGLRLIYYSQIVNDFQKGDIAEGYSVSREKKESFPLTVTSAQKNPTAFYLCASSIAPGQETQYFGPGTRLLVL.

J is TRBJ2-1 and V is TRBV7-6, with TRBD1 matching over 10 bases. V lost 3 bases, J lost 5 bases, and 7 bases stayed unmatched. Germline CDR1 and CDR2: SGHVS and FNYEAQ. CDR3 length: 16 amino acids. As DNA, the CDR3 is TGTGCCAGCAGCTTGACAGGGGGCTATTGGGACAATGAGCAGTTCTTC. It yields the protein CASSLTGGYWDNEQFF. Full variable domain (outside the CDR3, taken from reference TRBV7-6 and TRBJ2-1): GAGVSQSPRYKVTKRGQDVALRCDPISGHVSLYWYRQALGQGPEFLTYFNYEAQQDKSGLPNDRFSAERPEGSISTLTIQRTEQRDSAMYRCASSLTGGYWDNEQFFGPGTRLTVL.

V gene TRBV5-4 combines with J gene TRBJ2-5, with 12 bases that match TRBD2. The CDR3 contains 16 residues. The V segment lost 3 bases and the J segment 4 bases; nucleotides outside the gene matches: 7. Germline assignment: CDR1 SGHNT and CDR2 YYREEE (reference sequence). The CDR3 coding sequence is TGTGCCAGCAGCTCAACCGGACTAGCGGGGTTAGAGACCCAGTACTTC. Its translation is CASSSTGLAGLETQYF.

The chain uses TRBV11-3 and TRBJ1-4; 12 positions agree with TRBD1. With V trimmed by 5 bases and J by 0 bases, 13 bases remained unmatched. Germline V CDR1 and CDR2: SGHNT, YENEEA. The CDR3 is 20 amino acids. The CDR3 DNA is TGTGCCAGCAGCCCCGCCCCCGGGACAGGGGGCTATGCAACTAATGAAAAACTGTTTTTT. Its protein is CASSPAPGTGGYATNEKLFF. Drawing the rest from reference TRBV11-3 and TRBJ1-4, the complete variable domain is EAGVVQSPRYKIIEKKQPVAFWCNPISGHNTLYWYLQNLGQGPELLIRYENEEAVDDSQLPKDRFSAERLKGVDSTLKIQPAELGDSAVYLCASSPAPGTGGYATNEKLFFGSGTQLSVL.

This chain uses TRBV2 with TRBJ2-3; D may be TRBD1 (5 bases). Germline V gene lookup returns CDR1 SNHLY and CDR2 FYNNEI. This CDR3 contains 12 residues. Between the trimmed V and J ends, which lost 1 base and 6 bases, there was a span of 5 bases. CDR3 amino acids: CASSEEGDTQYF. The CDR3 region has the DNA TGTGCCAGCAGTGAAGAGGGGGATACGCAGTATTTT.

The CDR3 protein is CASSIVQVRNQPQHF. As DNA, the CDR3 is TGTGCCAGTAGTATTGTCCAGGTTCGCAATCAGCCCCAGCATTTT. The gene calls are TRBV19 and TRBJ1-5; D is uncertain. Per the germline V gene, CDR1 is LNHDA and CDR2 is SQIVND (reference sequence). V lost 3 bases, J lost 2 bases, and 11 bases lay in between. The CDR3 covers 15 residues.

The chain uses TRBV6-2 or TRBV6-3 and TRBJ2-1; 13 bases match TRBD2. The CDR3 extends over 19 amino acids. J lost 5 bases, V lost 2 bases, and 12 bases had no gene match. CDR1 is MNHEY, CDR2 SVGEGT, per germline. CDR3 region: CASSYRRTSGSGGHNEQFF. CDR3 sequence (DNA): TGTGCCAGCAGTTACCGTCGGACTAGCGGGAGTGGGGGCCACAATGAGCAGTTCTTC.

The chain links TRBV6-2 or TRBV6-3 to TRBJ2-5; 7 bases map to TRBD2. Germline loops: CDR1 MNHEY, CDR2 SVGEGT. This CDR3 comprises 14 residues. Trimming took 2 bases from V and 2 from J; bases not matched to a gene: 2. Here the CDR3 reads CASSYVGGQETQYF. The CDR3 bases are TGTGCCAGCAGTTACGTGGGAGGGCAAGAGACCCAGTACTTC.

V usage is TRBV7-6 and J usage is TRBJ1-1; tentative D call: TRBD1 (6 bases). The CDR3 extends over 14 amino acids. The germline CDR1 and CDR2 sequences are SGHVS and FNYEAQ. Trimming left V 1 base short and J 3 bases short, with 9 bases between. CDR3 region: CASSLDRDDTEAFF. CDR3 in DNA: TGTGCCAGCAGCTTAGACAGGGACGACACTGAAGCTTTCTTT.

This chain uses TRBV18 with TRBJ2-1; 11 nucleotides agree with TRBD2. Germline CDR1 is KGHSH and CDR2 is LQKENI. CDR3 length: 15 residues. The J segment lost 6 bases and the V segment lost 3 bases, leaving 4 bases of the junction unmatched. CDR3 region: CASSPGTSGTNEQFF. CDR3 DNA sequence: TGTGCCAGCTCACCGGGGACTAGCGGAACCAATGAGCAGTTCTTC.